This T cell receptor beta chain stems from a study of T cell changes during pregnancy in multiple sclerosis. V was cut by 1 base and J by 9 bases, with 13 bases left in between. The V gene's germline CDR1 is MDHEN and CDR2 SYDVKM. The CDR3 consists of 13 residues. Sequencing was performed with immunoSEQ multiplex PCR; in TCRdb, only in-frame clones are kept and a portion is missing. There are tens of thousands of clones in the sample; around 90% occur only once, and about 1.8% lies in the top ten. The receptor was derived from a female donor with multiple sclerosis, enrolled in a pregnancy study. Sample: peripheral blood, taken in the first trimester of pregnancy. The gene calls are TRBV28 and TRBJ2-7; D is uncertain. As DNA, the CDR3 is TGTGCCAGCAGTTTATTTCAAGACTCGGGGCAGTACTTC. This encodes CASSLFQDSGQYF.